This is a list of T cell receptor beta chains from one sample in a study of early T cells in non-severe SARS-CoV-2 infection. TCRdb ran MiXCR on the 5' RACE reads and lists one entry per CDR3 protein. The sample consists of roughly 41,000 distinct CDR3 sequences, 5.8% of them appearing once. Sequencing used whole blood. These receptor sequences come from an adult who was a healthcare worker with PCR-confirmed SARS-CoV-2 infection or an uninfected control (not recorded which). The CDR3 runs from the conserved cysteine through the conserved F or W. Fields, in order: D gene, V gene, clone size, J gene, CDR3 DNA, CDR3 protein. A D gene is named only where the DNA matches it firmly. Rows may omit the clone size; those that give it use once, few, many or a size class.

d_call: TRBD2; v_call: TRBV9; clone_size: many; j_call: TRBJ2-5; cdr3_nt: TGTGCCAGCAGCGCGGGACTAGCGGTAGAGACCCAGTACTTC; cdr3_aa: CASSAGLAVETQYF
d_call: -; v_call: TRBV2; clone_size: -; j_call: TRBJ1-1; cdr3_nt: TGTGCCAGCAAGACAGAGTACACTGAAGCTTTCTTT; cdr3_aa: CASKTEYTEAFF
d_call: -; v_call: TRBV2; clone_size: few; j_call: TRBJ2-3; cdr3_nt: TGTGCCAGCAGTGAAGCGCGGCGGGGAGATACGCAGTATTTT; cdr3_aa: CASSEARRGDTQYF
d_call: -; v_call: TRBV5-6; clone_size: -; j_call: TRBJ2-3; cdr3_nt: TGTGCCAGCAGCTTGATTGGAGATACGCAGTATTTT; cdr3_aa: CASSLIGDTQYF
d_call: TRBD2; v_call: TRBV7-2; clone_size: many; j_call: TRBJ2-1; cdr3_nt: TGTGCCAGCAGCTTGGGACTAGATGTACCCTACAATGAGCAGTTCTTC; cdr3_aa: CASSLGLDVPYNEQFF
d_call: -; v_call: TRBV11-2; clone_size: few; j_call: TRBJ2-5; cdr3_nt: TGTGCCAGCAGCTTAGTTAGAGGAGAGACCCAGTACTTC; cdr3_aa: CASSLVRGETQYF
d_call: TRBD2; v_call: TRBV12-3/TRBV12-4; clone_size: many; j_call: TRBJ2-2; cdr3_nt: TGTGCCAGCAGGGCTGGCGGGAGCCACAGAGGCGGGGAGCTGTTTTTT; cdr3_aa: CASRAGGSHRGGELFF
d_call: -; v_call: TRBV25-1; clone_size: -; j_call: TRBJ2-1; cdr3_nt: TGTGCCAGCAGTGGGTACAATGAGCAGTTCTTC; cdr3_aa: CASSGYNEQFF
d_call: -; v_call: TRBV18; clone_size: many; j_call: TRBJ1-5; cdr3_nt: TGTGCCAGCTCATTCAGTGGGGGCAATCAGCCCCAGCATTTT; cdr3_aa: CASSFSGGNQPQHF
d_call: -; v_call: TRBV12-3/TRBV12-4; clone_size: many; j_call: TRBJ2-1; cdr3_nt: TGTGCCAGCAGTTACTCCAACAGGGTTCGGGAGCAGTTCTTC; cdr3_aa: CASSYSNRVREQFF
d_call: -; v_call: TRBV11-1; clone_size: few; j_call: TRBJ2-1; cdr3_nt: TGTGCCAGCAGCTTAGCATCGAGGGCCTACAATGAGCAGTTCTTC; cdr3_aa: CASSLASRAYNEQFF
d_call: TRBD1; v_call: TRBV5-1; clone_size: many; j_call: TRBJ2-5; cdr3_nt: TGCGCCAGCAGATCGGACAGGGGGGCCTGGGGATTGGAGACCCAGTACTTC; cdr3_aa: CASRSDRGAWGLETQYF
d_call: TRBD1; v_call: TRBV6-5; clone_size: many; j_call: TRBJ2-5; cdr3_nt: TGTGCCAGCAGAGGACAGGGCGCCCGAGGACAGGAGACCCAGTACTTC; cdr3_aa: CASRGQGARGQETQYF
d_call: -; v_call: TRBV19; clone_size: -; j_call: TRBJ1-2; cdr3_nt: TGTGCCAGTAGTATTATGAGCGTCGGTCCTGGCTACACCTTC; cdr3_aa: CASSIMSVGPGYTF
d_call: -; v_call: TRBV9; clone_size: many; j_call: TRBJ1-2; cdr3_nt: TGTGCCAGCAGCGTAGATTGGGGAGACGCTAACTATGGCTACACCTTC; cdr3_aa: CASSVDWGDANYGYTF
d_call: TRBD1; v_call: TRBV5-6; clone_size: few; j_call: TRBJ1-1; cdr3_nt: TGTGCCAGCAGCCCAGGACAGGGCCAAACTGAAGCTTTCTTT; cdr3_aa: CASSPGQGQTEAFF
d_call: -; v_call: TRBV20-1; clone_size: many; j_call: TRBJ2-7; cdr3_nt: TGCAGTGCTAGTGGATCAGGGGCCGAGCAGTACTTC; cdr3_aa: CSASGSGAEQYF